The source of this T cell receptor beta chain is a study of neurological immune-mediated disorders. As for the cDNA, it was generated by 5'RACE with 10-nucleotide random UMIs. TCRdb fed the 5' RACE reads into MiXCR, producing one record per CDR3 protein. The table shows 50,000 to 75,000 distinct CDR3 sequences, with 3.5% to 4.5% occurring only once. The length of the CDR3 is 16 residues. After removal of 2 bases from V and 5 bases from J, the junction contained 6 bases not matched to a gene. This clonotype was seen ten or more times. This sequence joins TRBV12-3 or TRBV12-4 and TRBJ2-2; 9 bases line up with TRBD1. Sample: PBMCs. This receptor was taken from a man aged 45-65 years with multiple sclerosis. The CDR3 DNA reads as TGTGCCAGCAGTTTAAGGGGGACAGGGTCTACCGGGGAGCTGTTTTTT. Translating it yields CASSLRGTGSTGELFF.